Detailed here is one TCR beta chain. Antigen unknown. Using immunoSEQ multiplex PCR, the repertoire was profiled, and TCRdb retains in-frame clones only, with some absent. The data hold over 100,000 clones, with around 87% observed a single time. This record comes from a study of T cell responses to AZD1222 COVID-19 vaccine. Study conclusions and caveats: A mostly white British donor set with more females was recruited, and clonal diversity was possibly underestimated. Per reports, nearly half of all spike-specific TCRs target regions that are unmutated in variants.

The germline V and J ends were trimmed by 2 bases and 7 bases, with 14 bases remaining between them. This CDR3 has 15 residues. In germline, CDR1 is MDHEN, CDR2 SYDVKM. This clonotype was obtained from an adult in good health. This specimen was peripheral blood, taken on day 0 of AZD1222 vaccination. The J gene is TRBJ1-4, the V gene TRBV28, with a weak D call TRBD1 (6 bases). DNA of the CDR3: TGTGCCAGCAGTTTACCAGGAGGGGGTCGTGAAAAACTGTTTTTT. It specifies CASSLPGGGREKLFF.